This T cell receptor (beta chain) was found in a study of technical replicates of blood from several donors. The CDR3 totals 14 residues. Trimming cost V 5 bases and J 7 bases; bases outside gene matches: 5. The germline V gene has CDR1 MNHEY and CDR2 SVGAGI. This table comes from immunoSEQ multiplex PCR, and its TCRdb copy is limited to in-frame clones, with some not included. The sample shows tens of thousands of clones, around 96% of them seen only once. The V gene is TRBV6-5, the J gene TRBJ1-4; 9 bases agree with TRBD1. The receptor comes from a human donor in good health. The sequenced sample consisted of T cells isolated from PBMCs. The chain's CDR3 is CASSTGGLGEKLFF. CDR3 DNA sequence: TGTGCCAGCAGTACAGGGGGCCTCGGTGAAAAACTGTTTTTT.